This T cell receptor beta chain was retrieved from a study of blood T cell repertoires in COVID-19. About the study: Collection of acute and convalescent COVID-19 samples took place in the United States, Italy and Spain.

In this sample, this clone turned up a few times. Repertoires were generated with immunoSEQ multiplex PCR, while TCRdb's copy carries only in-frame clones and drops some. Among fewer than 250,000 clones listed, 83% were seen once. Sequenced: peripheral blood. This clonotype was sampled from a woman between 35 and 50 years old with active or convalescent COVID-19.

DNA of the CDR3: TGTGCCAGCAGACCCGGGACAGGTGGTAATTCACCCCTCCACTTT. It translates to CASRPGTGGNSPLHF. This chain connects TRBV7-9 to TRBJ1-6, with 8 bases matching TRBD1. Germline CDR1 reads SEHNR; CDR2 reads FQNEAQ (reference sequence). This CDR3 has 15 residues. The V and J ends lost 6 bases and 6 bases, in that order; junction bases with no gene match: 7.